The T cell receptor (beta chain) under discussion was sequenced for a study of Ad26.COV2.S vaccination and SARS-CoV-2 variants. Germline V gene sequence: CDR1 MNHEY, CDR2 SMNVEV (reference sequence). This CDR3 has 15 residues. Between the trimmed V and J ends, which lost 6 bases and 2 bases, there was a span of 17 bases. Sample treatment: roughly 20 received Ad26.COV2.S at low or high dose, single or two shots; several received placebo; per-sample allocation not given. Material that was analyzed had been drawn on day 63 after the first vaccine or placebo injection. Assay: immunoSEQ multiplex PCR; the TCRdb copy retains only in-frame clones and omits some. Among some 480,000 clones listed, approximately 90% were seen once.

This chain uses TRBV27 with TRBJ2-7, with a weak D call TRBD1 (6 bases). The receptor comes from a person aged 18 to 59 who received the Ad26.COV2.S COVID-19 vaccine or a placebo. The source material was peripheral blood, sampled in a trial of Ad26.COV2.S vaccine versus placebo. The CDR3 nucleotides are TGTGCCAGCAGCCAAGCACAGGGCGAGCCCTACGAGCAGTACTTC. This translates into CASSQAQGEPYEQYF.